Sequencing of this T cell receptor beta chain was carried out in a study of monozygotic twins with inflammatory bowel disease. About this clonotype itself: Antigen specificity is unknown.

Study-wide findings and caveats: Using the inverse Simpson index, IBD patients had lower TCRbeta diversity than healthy co-twins.

For every TCR library, 3500 ng of total RNA was used. TCRdb re-called the 5' RACE reads and catalogs CDR3 proteins one per entry, DNA excluded. The sample has more than 110,000 distinct CDR3 sequences. The clonotype comes from a human donor with ulcerative colitis or Crohn's disease, or a healthy co-twin of an affected twin (not recorded which). The sequencing input was blood.

CDR3 amino acids: CASSQEPNTEAFF. The chain carries TRBV4-3 and TRBJ1-1. Germline lookup yields CDR1 LGHNA and CDR2 YSLEER. There are 13 residues in the CDR3.